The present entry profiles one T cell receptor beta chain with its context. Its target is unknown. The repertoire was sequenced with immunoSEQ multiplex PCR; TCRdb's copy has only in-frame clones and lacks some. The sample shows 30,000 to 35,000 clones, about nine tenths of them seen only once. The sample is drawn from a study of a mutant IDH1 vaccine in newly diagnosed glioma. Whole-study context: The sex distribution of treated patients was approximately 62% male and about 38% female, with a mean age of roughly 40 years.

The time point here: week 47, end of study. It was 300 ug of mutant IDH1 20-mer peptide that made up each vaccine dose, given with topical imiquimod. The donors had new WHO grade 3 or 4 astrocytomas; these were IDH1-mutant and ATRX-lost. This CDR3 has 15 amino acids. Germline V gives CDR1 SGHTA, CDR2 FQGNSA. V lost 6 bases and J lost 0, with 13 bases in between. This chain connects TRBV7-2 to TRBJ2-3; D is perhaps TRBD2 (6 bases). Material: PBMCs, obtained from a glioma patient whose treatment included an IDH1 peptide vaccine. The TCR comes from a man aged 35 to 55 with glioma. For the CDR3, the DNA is TGTGCCAGCAGTAAGGAGGGGCCCAGCACAGATACGCAGTATTTT. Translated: CASSKEGPSTDTQYF.